This T cell receptor (beta chain) was captured in a study of T cell responses to AZD1222 COVID-19 vaccine. Analysis merged second doses at about 4 or about 12 weeks. In regard to this clone: What it recognizes is unknown.

TCRdb's table, derived via immunoSEQ multiplex PCR, lists solely in-frame clones and lacks some. Counted here are 180,000 or so clones, about 89% occurring once; the ten biggest clones make up about 1.8%. Study results and limitations: Among those given AZD1222, only 5 to 7 were seropositive at baseline. Clonal diversity was possibly underestimated; the donors were predominantly white British and more often female. There were repertoire samples only from the period after the peak T cell response.

Trimming took 3 bases from V and 0 from J, leaving 2 bases between them. There are 13 residues in the CDR3. CDR1 and CDR2 (germline): MGHRA, YSYEKL. The source was peripheral blood, collected 28 days after the second AZD1222 dose. The V call is TRBV4-1, the J call TRBJ2-2, with unresolved D. The receptor was derived from an adult who received the AZD1222 COVID-19 vaccine. The CDR3 DNA is TGCGCCAGCAGCCATACGAACACCGGGGAGCTGTTTTTT. As protein: CASSHTNTGELFF.